Listed here are 18 T cell receptor beta chains from one sample, sequenced in a study of vaccination and CD4 T cells after COVID-19 (dated by TCRdb to the early 2020s). Libraries were prepared through PCR. Sequencing instrument: Illumina iSeq 100. DNA from cultured CD4+ T cells underwent TCR sequencing with the Oncomine TCR Beta short-read assay at the Johns Hopkins FTIC core. TCRdb reran the public reads through fastp at Q25 and MiXCR, keeping productive beta chains. Every entry covers one CDR3 protein and lists the most common genes and DNA from its rows. This sample lists approximately 12,000 distinct CDR3 sequences; 40% to 60% were detected once. 33% of the sample belongs to the ten largest clones. These receptors' antigens are unknown. In light of the paper, this sample's treatment or condition label describes: roughly 10-day PBMC culture with coronavirus spike peptide pools or control peptides (ViraFEST assay).

Sequenced sample: CD4+ T cells from blood, cultured in vitro. These receptors were collected from a human donor who had recovered from COVID-19.

The chain couples TRBV28 to TRBJ1-2, with 11 bases fitting TRBD1. The germline V gene encodes CDR1 MDHEN and CDR2 SYDVKM. The CDR3 has 18 residues. V lost 5 bases and J lost 0; bases outside the gene matches: 11. The CDR3 loop is CASSPGQGAAPSNYGYTF. In nucleotides, the CDR3 is TGTGCCAGCAGTCCCGGACAGGGGGCGGCACCATCTAACTATGGCTACACCTTC.

The gene calls are TRBV18 and TRBJ1-1; 7 nucleotides line up with TRBD1. CDR1 KGHSH and CDR2 LQKENI come from the germline V gene. V lost 4 bases to trimming and J lost 3 bases; unmatched junction nucleotides: 2. The CDR3 is 13 amino acids. The CDR3 reads CASSRDRDTEAFF. CDR3 DNA: TGTGCCAGCTCACGCGACAGGGACACTGAAGCTTTCTTT.

The chain has TRBV12-3 or TRBV12-4 and TRBJ1-6; a weak D match, TRBD1 (6 bases). The CDR3 sequence is 13 residues long. The V gene lost 6 bases and the J gene lost 8 bases, with 11 bases spanning the gap. CDR3 in amino acids: CASSRDTYSPLHF. In DNA, the CDR3 is TGTGCCAGCAGCCGGGACACCTATTCACCCCTCCACTTT.

The chain links TRBV6-2 or TRBV6-3 to TRBJ1-2, with TRBD1 identical over 8 bases. Germline-derived CDR1 and CDR2 are MNHEY and SVGEGT. V gave up 6 bases and J gave up 4 bases; unmatched junction bases: 10. The CDR3 loop spans 15 amino acids. CDR3 DNA: TGTGCCAGCAGCGAAATAGGGACAGGAGTCTATGGCTACACCTTC. This encodes CASSEIGTGVYGYTF.

The chain links TRBV4-1 to TRBJ2-2, with TRBD1 matching over 8 bases. The V segment lost 6 bases and the J segment 0 bases; nucleotides outside the gene matches: 9. CDR1 is MGHRA and CDR2 is YSYEKL in the germline V gene. This CDR3 is 17 amino acids long. CDR3 bases: TGCGCCAGCAGACCCGGGACAGGCTATTCGAACACCGGGGAGCTGTTTTTT. Translating it yields CASRPGTGYSNTGELFF.

This clonotype qualifies as large (0.1 to 1%). The chain joins TRBV12-3 or TRBV12-4 to TRBJ1-5; 9 positions agree with TRBD1. Trimming removed 3 bases from V and 6 bases from J; junction bases left unmatched: 3. The CDR3 contains 14 residues. The CDR3: CASSFTGGGQPQHF. CDR3 DNA: TGTGCCAGCAGTTTTACAGGGGGCGGTCAGCCCCAGCATTTT.

The chain carries TRBV12-3 or TRBV12-4 and TRBJ1-1, with 7 bases aligning to TRBD1. V was clipped by 3 bases and J by 5 bases; unmatched bases: 6. The CDR3 covers 14 residues. CDR3 nucleotide sequence: TGTGCCAGCAGTTTCGTTGACAGGGTGACTGAAGCTTTCTTT. This sequence encodes CASSFVDRVTEAFF.

The V gene is TRBV2, the J gene TRBJ1-2; D remains ambiguous. Trimming pared 8 bases from V and 11 bases from J, leaving 12 bases between. Germline V gives CDR1 SNHLY, CDR2 FYNNEI. The CDR3 contains 10 residues. In DNA form, the CDR3 reads TGTGCCAGCTCCTTCCGTGGGTACACCTTC. This sequence encodes CASSFRGYTF.

This clonotype was seen only a few times. This chain links TRBV19 with TRBJ1-1; 9 nucleotides agree with TRBD1. Germline V gene sequence: CDR1 LNHDA, CDR2 SQIVND (reference sequence). The CDR3 covers 15 residues. Trimming at V came to 5 bases and at J to 5 bases, leaving 9 bases not matched to a gene. The CDR3 DNA reads as TGTGCCAGTAGTCGTTCGACAGGGGGGAGGACTGAAGCTTTCTTT. Amino acids: CASSRSTGGRTEAFF.

The gene calls are TRBV12-3 or TRBV12-4 and TRBJ1-1; D not resolved. The CDR3 is 14 amino acids. V lost 6 bases and J 5 bases, leaving 16 bases between the germline ends. This CDR3 reads CASRTAGQWTEAFF. The CDR3, as DNA: TGTGCCAGCAGAACAGCGGGCCAATGGACTGAAGCTTTCTTT.

The rearrangement links TRBV14 to TRBJ2-2; D gene uncertain. This CDR3 is built from 13 residues. Germline V lookup: CDR1 SGHDN, CDR2 FVKESK. Deletions cut 4 bases from V and 6 bases from J, with 9 bases between. The CDR3 here is CASSLGFAGELFF. As DNA, the CDR3 is TGTGCCAGCAGCCTAGGGTTTGCCGGGGAGCTGTTTTTT.

The CDR3 region has the DNA TGCGCCAGCAGACAAGGGGGCGTTAAGGATTCACCCCTCCACTTT. This codes for CASRQGGVKDSPLHF. The rearrangement joins TRBV5-1 to TRBJ1-6, with 7 bases that match TRBD1. In germline, CDR1 is SGHRS, CDR2 YFSETQ. The trim removed 5 bases at V and 8 bases at J, leaving 10 bases unmatched. The length of the CDR3 is 15 residues.

This clonotype was seen a handful of times. The chain uses TRBV9 and TRBJ1-1; TRBD1 matches 7 bases. V shed 0 bases, J shed 6 bases, and the junction held 5 bases outside the gene matches. The germline V gene has CDR1 SGDLS and CDR2 YYNGEE. This CDR3 comprises 14 residues. The CDR3 spells CASSVAGTVSEAFF. DNA for the CDR3: TGTGCCAGCAGCGTAGCTGGGACAGTATCTGAAGCTTTCTTT. The full variable domain, its missing parts supplied by reference TRBV9 and TRBJ1-1, is DSGVTQTPKHLITATGQRVTLRCSPRSGDLSVYWYQQSLDQGLQFLIQYYNGEERAKGNILERFSAQQFPDLHSELNLSSLELGDSALYFCASSVAGTVSEAFFGQGTRLTVV.

This clonotype is labeled as medium-sized. This chain connects TRBV2 to TRBJ1-3, with 7 bases that match TRBD1. J gave up 1 base and V 6 bases, and 6 bases lay outside the gene matches. The CDR3 covers 15 residues. Germline V CDR1 and CDR2: SNHLY, FYNNEI. For the CDR3, the DNA is TGTGCCAGCAGGACAGGGTCAGGGTCTGGAAACACCATATATTTT. This codes for CASRTGSGSGNTIYF. Full variable domain (missing parts from reference TRBV2 and TRBJ1-3): EPEVTQTPSHQVTQMGQEVILRCVPISNHLYFYWYRQILGQKVEFLVSFYNNEISEKSEIFDDQFSVERPDGSNFTLKIRSTKLEDSAMYFCASRTGSGSGNTIYFGEGSWLTVV.

This clonotype is medium-sized within its sample. The V call is TRBV6-1, the J call TRBJ1-2, with 8 bases lining up with TRBD1. The CDR3 runs to 16 residues. The germline gives CDR1 MNHNS, CDR2 SASEGT. The V gene end was trimmed by 6 bases and the J gene end by 6 bases; junction bases not matched to a gene: 15. CDR3 sequence reads: CASRTTGGAKTNGYTF. The CDR3 DNA reads TGTGCCAGCAGGACTACAGGGGGGGCGAAGACCAATGGCTACACCTTC.

This clonotype was counted a few times. The chain is built from TRBV12-3 or TRBV12-4 and TRBJ1-1, with D unclear. Trimming shortened V by 2 bases and J by 0 bases, and 4 bases separated the two germline ends. The CDR3 has 13 residues. Written as DNA, the CDR3 is TGTGCCAGCAGTTTATCCTTGAACACTGAAGCTTTCTTT. It translates to CASSLSLNTEAFF.

The chain uses TRBV5-4 and TRBJ1-5; tentative D call: TRBD1 (5 bases). The V gene lost 0 bases and the J gene lost 5 bases, with 9 bases spanning the gap. Germline CDR1 reads SGHNT; CDR2 reads YYREEE (reference sequence). The CDR3 runs 14 residues. CDR3 sequence (DNA): TGTGCCAGCAGCTTGGGGTTGGGGGATCAGCCCCAGCATTTT. Translated, it gives CASSLGLGDQPQHF. The full variable domain, its missing parts supplied by reference TRBV5-4 and TRBJ1-5, is ETGVTQSPTHLIKTRGQQVTLRCSSQSGHNTVSWYQQALGQGPQFIFQYYREEENGRGNFPPRFSGLQFPNYSSELNVNALELDDSALYLCASSLGLGDQPQHFGDGTRLSIL.

The sample holds a few counts of this clonotype. The CDR3 sequence: CASSGGYNSPLHF. Here the CDR3 DNA reads TGTGCCAGCAGTGGGGGTTATAATTCACCCCTCCACTTT. V usage is TRBV6-1 and J usage is TRBJ1-6, with D hard to call. The CDR3 spans 13 residues. V dropped 4 bases and J dropped 4 bases, with 5 bases sitting between them. From germline, CDR1 is MNHNS and CDR2 SASEGT.